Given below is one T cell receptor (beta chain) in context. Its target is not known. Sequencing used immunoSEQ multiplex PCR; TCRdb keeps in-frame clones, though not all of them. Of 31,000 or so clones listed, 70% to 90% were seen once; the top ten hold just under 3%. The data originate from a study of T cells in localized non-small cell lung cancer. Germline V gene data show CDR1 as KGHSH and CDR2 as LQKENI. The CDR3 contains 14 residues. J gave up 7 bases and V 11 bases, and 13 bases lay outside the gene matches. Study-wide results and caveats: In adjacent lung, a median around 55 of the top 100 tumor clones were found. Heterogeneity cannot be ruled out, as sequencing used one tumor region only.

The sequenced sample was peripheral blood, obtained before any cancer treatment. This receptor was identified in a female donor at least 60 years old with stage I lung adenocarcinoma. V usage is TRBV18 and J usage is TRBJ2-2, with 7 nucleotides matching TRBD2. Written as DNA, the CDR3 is TGTGCCGGATCTCTAGCGGCCAGAGACGGGGAGCTGTTTTTT. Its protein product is CAGSLAARDGELFF.